The entry below gives a single T cell receptor beta chain sequence along with its context. The method was immunoSEQ multiplex PCR; TCRdb's version includes in-frame clones alone and lacks a portion of them. The data show fewer than 110,000 clones, approximately 89% seen once. Looked up from germline, CDR1 is SGHKS and CDR2 is YYEKEE (reference sequence). Unmatched junction bases numbered 8, after V lost 1 base and J lost 6 bases. This CDR3 is built from 15 residues. This sample is part of a study of blood T cell repertoires in COVID-19. Study in general: COVID-19 samples collected from the United States, Italy and Spain covered acute and convalescent phases. Sources were T cells, B-cell-depleted T cells, or PBMCs; the material itself was cDNA or gDNA.

The sequenced sample consisted of peripheral blood. The chain couples TRBV5-5 to TRBJ1-2; 8 nucleotides match TRBD1. This clonotype was obtained from a woman aged 25 to 39 with acute or convalescent COVID-19. CDR3 DNA: TGTGCCAGCAGCTTGACCCCAGGGGGCAGAGATGGCTACACCTTC. Translating it yields CASSLTPGGRDGYTF. Full variable domain (rest looked up from reference TRBV5-5 and TRBJ1-2): DAGVTQSPTHLIKTRGQQVTLRCSPISGHKSVSWYQQVLGQGPQFIFQYYEKEERGRGNFPDRFSARQFPNYSSELNVNALLLGDSALYLCASSLTPGGRDGYTFGSGTRLTVV.